In this sample, the clone carrying this T cell receptor beta chain turned up once. The data belong to a study of blood T cell repertoires in COVID-19. The wider study: Samples came from the United States, Italy and Spain, spanning acute and convalescent COVID-19. Nucleic acid was either cDNA or gDNA, and it came from T cells, B-cell-depleted T cells, or PBMCs.

Participants reported their clinical history, and cohort assignment relied on those reports. Original processing notes: Estimation of nucleated cell counts was performed using reference gene primer amplification. The table came from immunoSEQ multiplex PCR; TCRdb's copy has only in-frame clones and leaves some out. That table furnishes V, J and clone size, whereas the DNA furnished D and trimming. The sample includes 350,000 to 400,000 clones, just over 90% of them seen just once. CDR1 and CDR2 from the germline V gene are SGHRS and YFSETQ. V shed 0 bases and J 0 bases; nucleotides not matched to a gene: 6. This CDR3 has 17 residues.

The V and J genes are TRBV5-1 and TRBJ1-3, with 7 positions matching TRBD1. The source is a middle-aged woman who had been exposed to COVID-19. Material: PBMCs or T cells enriched from blood (not recorded which). The CDR3 bases are TGCGCCAGCAGCTTGGCCGGGGACAGAAGCTCTGGAAACACCATATATTTT. This sequence encodes CASSLAGDRSSGNTIYF.